This T cell receptor beta chain originates from a study of blood T cell repertoires in COVID-19. Overall study: The study drew acute and convalescent COVID-19 samples from the United States, Italy and Spain.

Those enrolled, adults aged 18 to 89 years, came from fewer than 25 US areas. Participant reports of clinical history set cohort assignment. Measured with immunoSEQ multiplex PCR; TCRdb has only the in-frame clones, and not every one. The data contain almost 400,000 clones, approximately 90% of them singletons. The sample taken for sequencing was PBMCs or T cells enriched from blood (not recorded which). This clonotype was sampled from a woman aged 30 to 39 with acute COVID-19.

Here the CDR3 reads CATQEGSTDTQYF. The DNA for the CDR3 is TGTGCCACCCAGGAGGGGAGCACAGATACGCAGTATTTT. The gene calls are TRBV10-3 and TRBJ2-3; maybe TRBD2 (6 bases). The CDR3 is made up of 13 amino acids. CDR1 and CDR2 from the germline V gene are ENHRY and SYGVKD. V was trimmed by 10 bases and J by 0 bases, leaving 11 bases between them.